The clone carrying this T cell receptor (beta chain) has ten or more counts. The antigen is unknown. Every patient underwent thyroid surgery untreated. This specimen belongs to a study of metastatic and nonmetastatic thyroid tumors. Study-level points and caveats: As reported, TCR beta diversity in blood and tumor was significantly higher in malignant thyroid tumors than in benign nodules.

TCRdb re-called the PCR reads with MiXCR. This sample has about 92,000 clones, with under 15% found just once. The CDR3 loop spans 18 amino acids. V was trimmed by 1 base and J by 2 bases, leaving 19 bases between them. CDR1 is LNHNV, CDR2 YYDKDF, per germline (reference sequence). The chain is built from TRBV15 and TRBJ2-3; D may correspond to TRBD1 or TRBD2 (5 bases each). Sequencing was carried out using blood. This sequence originates from a female donor with papillary thyroid cancer or a benign thyroid nodule (not recorded which). Some clones in this sample may be carry-over from other donors' samples. CDR3 coding DNA: TGTGCCACCAGCAGAGCTTTATCCGGGACCCGGCTCACAGATACGCAGTATTTT. Amino acids: CATSRALSGTRLTDTQYF.